This is a list of T cell receptor beta chains from one sample in a study of regulatory T cells in long-lasting Graves disease. TCRdb re-analysed the multiplex PCR reads in MiXCR, keeping a single row per CDR3 protein. The sample carries under 350,000 distinct CDR3 sequences, roughly 21% recorded once. Sample: peripheral blood mononuclear cells (PBMCs), taken when the disease was refractory, from a patient treated with antithyroid drugs. Every receptor here comes from a female donor with Graves disease. CDR3s include the opening cysteine and the closing phenylalanine or tryptophan. D genes are given only for firm matches. The listing skips clone size in some rows; elsewhere it reads once, few, many or a size class.

v_gene: TRBV20-1
abundance: .
d_gene: .
j_gene: TRBJ2-3
CDR3nt: TGCAGTGCTAGCTGGCGGCGGCTTAGCACAGATACGCAGTATTTT
CDR3aa: CSASWRRLSTDTQYF

v_gene: TRBV20-1
abundance: .
d_gene: TRBD2
j_gene: TRBJ2-1
CDR3nt: TGCAGTGCAGGATCTAGCGGGAAGAACTCCTACAATGAGCAGTTCTTC
CDR3aa: CSAGSSGKNSYNEQFF

v_gene: TRBV5-1
abundance: many
d_gene: .
j_gene: TRBJ1-1
CDR3nt: TGCGCCAGCAGCTTGTACGTGAACACTGAAGCTTTCTTT
CDR3aa: CASSLYVNTEAFF

v_gene: TRBV20-1
abundance: .
d_gene: .
j_gene: TRBJ2-7
CDR3nt: TGCAGTGCTGAGACGGAGGCCTACGAGCAGTACTTC
CDR3aa: CSAETEAYEQYF

v_gene: TRBV6-2/TRBV6-3
abundance: .
d_gene: .
j_gene: TRBJ1-5
CDR3nt: TGTGCCAGCAGTTACCCGAGAGGGGGACAGCCCCAGCATTTT
CDR3aa: CASSYPRGGQPQHF

v_gene: TRBV12-5
abundance: once
d_gene: TRBD2
j_gene: TRBJ2-3
CDR3nt: TGTGCTAGTGTTCCGTCGACTAGCGGAATACCAACATGCACAGATACGCAGTATTTT
CDR3aa: CASVPSTSGIPTCTDTQYF

v_gene: TRBV10-3
abundance: many
d_gene: .
j_gene: TRBJ2-7
CDR3nt: TGTGCCACAAACCGGGGAGAAGGTAGCGAGCAGTACTTC
CDR3aa: CATNRGEGSEQYF

v_gene: TRBV28
abundance: .
d_gene: .
j_gene: TRBJ2-7
CDR3nt: TGTGCCAGCAGTCCTAGTTCTCGCTACGAGCAGTACTTC
CDR3aa: CASSPSSRYEQYF

v_gene: TRBV19
abundance: .
d_gene: .
j_gene: TRBJ1-1
CDR3nt: TGTGCCAGTCGCGTTGAGGGGAACACTGAAGCTTTCTTT
CDR3aa: CASRVEGNTEAFF

v_gene: TRBV18
abundance: few
d_gene: .
j_gene: TRBJ1-4
CDR3nt: TGTGCCAGCTCACCCATCGGGTCTACTAATGAAAAACTGTTTTTT
CDR3aa: CASSPIGSTNEKLFF

v_gene: TRBV15
abundance: .
d_gene: TRBD2
j_gene: TRBJ2-1
CDR3nt: TGTGCCACCAGCAGAGACCTAGCGGTCAGCTCCTACAATGAGCAGTTCTTC
CDR3aa: CATSRDLAVSSYNEQFF

v_gene: TRBV6-6
abundance: many
d_gene: .
j_gene: TRBJ2-5
CDR3nt: TGTGCCAGCAGTTACTCGACCTTCCCAGAGACCCAGTACTTC
CDR3aa: CASSYSTFPETQYF

v_gene: TRBV15
abundance: few
d_gene: .
j_gene: TRBJ1-4
CDR3nt: TGTGCCACCAGCAGCGGGCCCGTGGGAGAAAAACTGTTTTTT
CDR3aa: CATSSGPVGEKLFF

v_gene: TRBV19
abundance: .
d_gene: .
j_gene: TRBJ1-5
CDR3nt: TGTGCCAGCAGTAGCGTAAATCAGCCCCAGCATTTT
CDR3aa: CASSSVNQPQHF

v_gene: TRBV30
abundance: few
d_gene: .
j_gene: TRBJ1-3
CDR3nt: TGTGCCTGGAGTAAGGACATCTCTGGAAACACCATATATTTT
CDR3aa: CAWSKDISGNTIYF

v_gene: TRBV11-2
abundance: few
d_gene: TRBD2
j_gene: TRBJ2-7
CDR3nt: TGTGCCAGCAGCCACCCCTGGGCGGCGGGAGGGTCCTACGAGCAGTACTTC
CDR3aa: CASSHPWAAGGSYEQYF

v_gene: TRBV28
abundance: few
d_gene: .
j_gene: TRBJ1-2
CDR3nt: TGTGCCAGCAGTTCTCGGGCCTCCTATGGCTACACCTTC
CDR3aa: CASSSRASYGYTF

v_gene: TRBV7-9
abundance: few
d_gene: .
j_gene: TRBJ2-7
CDR3nt: TGTGCCAGCAGTCCAGGGGCGTCAAAGGGCTACGAGCAGTACTTC
CDR3aa: CASSPGASKGYEQYF

v_gene: TRBV28
abundance: .
d_gene: .
j_gene: TRBJ2-7
CDR3nt: TGTGCCAGCAGTTTATGGGGCCGTAGGGCAGGGTTGGGCGAGCAGTACTTC
CDR3aa: CASSLWGRRAGLGEQYF

v_gene: TRBV6-5
abundance: few
d_gene: .
j_gene: TRBJ2-2
CDR3nt: TGTGCCAGCAGTTACTCGGGAGTGTCCGGGGAGCTGTTTTTT
CDR3aa: CASSYSGVSGELFF

v_gene: TRBV28
abundance: many
d_gene: .
j_gene: TRBJ1-5
CDR3nt: TGTGCCAGCAGCCTGACAGGCTACAATCAGCCCCAGCATTTT
CDR3aa: CASSLTGYNQPQHF

v_gene: TRBV6-5
abundance: many
d_gene: TRBD2
j_gene: TRBJ2-2
CDR3nt: TGTGCCAGCAGTTATCGGGGGGAGACCGGGGAGCTGTTTTTT
CDR3aa: CASSYRGETGELFF

v_gene: TRBV5-8
abundance: .
d_gene: TRBD1
j_gene: TRBJ2-7
CDR3nt: TGTGCCAGCAGCTCGGAAGGACAGGGTGGTTGGTACGAGCAGTACTTC
CDR3aa: CASSSEGQGGWYEQYF

v_gene: TRBV20-1
abundance: once
d_gene: .
j_gene: TRBJ2-7
CDR3nt: TGCAGTGCTAACCGACCCGGCTACTACGAGCAGTACTTC
CDR3aa: CSANRPGYYEQYF